Below are 14 T cell receptor beta chains sequenced from a single sample in a study of blood T cell repertoires in COVID-19. Produced via immunoSEQ multiplex PCR; TCRdb's table is partial and in-frame only. In the table there are about 75,000 clones, almost 90% of which are singletons. The sequencing input was peripheral blood. All receptors derive from a human donor in a cohort sampled during active COVID-19.

The chain uses TRBV5-1 and TRBJ2-3, with D maybe TRBD2 (6 bases). The CDR3 consists of 12 residues. Germline V lookup: CDR1 SGHRS, CDR2 YFSETQ. Trimming took off 2 bases at V and 12 bases at J, with 13 bases between the two ends. In nucleotides, the CDR3 is TGCGCCAGCAGCTTCTCGGAGGGAGATCAGTATTTT. Protein sequence: CASSFSEGDQYF.

This clone was picked up one time. The chain recombines TRBV12-3 or TRBV12-4 with TRBJ2-1, with D perhaps matching TRBD1 (6 bases). The CDR3 contains 12 residues. The V and J ends lost 4 bases and 10 bases respectively, with 11 bases between them. The CDR3 bases are TGTGCCAGCAGTTACGACAGGATAGAGCAGTTCTTC. As protein: CASSYDRIEQFF.

The chain combines TRBV7-2 with TRBJ2-7, with TRBD2 as a possible D gene (5 bases). Trimming removed 5 bases at V and 6 bases at J, with 20 bases between. Germline-derived CDR1 and CDR2 are SGHTA and FQGNSA. The CDR3 totals 15 residues. The CDR3 reads CASSGSGVALSEQYF. In DNA, the CDR3 is TGTGCCAGCAGCGGATCCGGGGTAGCTCTTTCCGAGCAGTACTTC.

This clone occurred once. J is TRBJ2-3 and V is TRBV7-2; no clear D. Germline CDR1 reads SGHTA; CDR2 reads FQGNSA. Trimming cost V 2 bases and J 2 bases, with 5 bases left between them. There are 13 residues in the CDR3. The CDR3, as DNA: TGTGCCAGCAGCTTACTAACCACAGATACGCAGTATTTT. Its translation: CASSLLTTDTQYF.

This chain uses TRBV9 with TRBJ1-1; D is unresolved. V was cut by 0 bases and J by 3 bases, with 6 bases left in between. This CDR3 contains 13 residues. In germline, CDR1 is SGDLS, CDR2 YYNGEE. CDR3 coding DNA: TGTGCCAGCAGCGTAGAGTTAGACACTGAAGCTTTCTTT. Protein: CASSVELDTEAFF.

This clone was observed once. The V gene is TRBV6-2 or TRBV6-3, the J gene TRBJ1-2; no clear D gene. The CDR3 contains 14 residues. Trimming shortened V by 0 bases and J by 4 bases, and 9 bases separated the two germline ends. Germline lookup yields CDR1 MNHEY and CDR2 SVGEGT. The CDR3 DNA reads TGTGCCAGCAGTTACTCACAGAACGGCTATGGCTACACCTTC. This translates into CASSYSQNGYGYTF.

The rearrangement uses TRBV6-2 or TRBV6-3 and TRBJ2-3; TRBD2 aligns across 14 bases. V was pared by 4 bases and J by 6 bases, with 6 bases of the junction left unmatched. Germline CDR1 and CDR2: MNHEY and SVGEGT. This CDR3 comprises 16 residues. The CDR3 spells CASSFGLAGGMDTQYF. The CDR3, as DNA: TGTGCCAGCAGTTTCGGACTAGCGGGAGGTATGGATACGCAGTATTTT.

V usage is TRBV6-5 and J usage is TRBJ2-7, with 9 bases matching TRBD1. This CDR3 region has 13 residues. CDR1 is MNHEY and CDR2 is SVGAGI in the germline V gene. V was clipped by 6 bases and J by 5 bases; unmatched bases: 5. Here the CDR3 DNA reads TGTGCCAGCAGGGGGACAGGGCTCAACGAGCAGTACTTC. Its translation: CASRGTGLNEQYF.

The chain links TRBV7-2 to TRBJ2-1; unclear D gene. The CDR3 contains 13 residues. Trimming pared 1 base from V and 1 base from J, leaving 2 bases between. Germline CDR1 reads SGHTA; CDR2 reads FQGNSA. For the CDR3, the DNA is TGTGCCAGCAGCTTAGTATCCTACAATGAGCAGTTCTTC. Residues: CASSLVSYNEQFF.

The rearrangement joins TRBV12-3 or TRBV12-4 to TRBJ2-7, with 8 bases fitting TRBD1. Unmatched junction bases numbered 6, after V lost 8 bases and J lost 3 bases. The CDR3 sequence is 13 residues long. CDR3 region: CASGQTGGYEQYF. The CDR3 nucleotides read TGTGCCAGCGGTCAAACAGGGGGCTACGAGCAGTACTTC.

This clone was seen just once. CDR3 region: CSARKDTLHF. The CDR3 DNA sequence: TGCAGTGCCCGAAAGGACACCCTCCACTTT. The chain has TRBV20-1 and TRBJ1-6; a possible D gene is TRBD1 (5 bases). Per germline, CDR1 DFQATT and CDR2 SNEGSKA (reference sequence). The CDR3 sequence is 10 residues long. V was cut by 6 bases and J by 14 bases, with 11 bases left in between.

The V call is TRBV28, the J call TRBJ2-7; 13 nucleotides align to TRBD2. This CDR3 comprises 17 residues. The germline V gene encodes CDR1 MDHEN and CDR2 SYDVKM. Trimming at V came to 4 bases and at J to 7 bases, leaving 13 bases not matched to a gene. This chain's CDR3 is CASSSPGTSGAAREQYF. The CDR3 bases are TGTGCCAGCAGTTCCCCGGGGACTAGCGGGGCCGCCCGAGAGCAGTACTTC.

The chain links TRBV10-3 to TRBJ1-2; perhaps TRBD1 as D (5 bases). Between the trimmed V and J ends, which lost 0 bases and 7 bases, there was a span of 12 bases. The CDR3 consists of 14 residues. Germline values: CDR1 ENHRY, CDR2 SYGVKD. In DNA form, the CDR3 reads TGTGCCATCAGTGAGTCTAAGGGGCAACGTGGCTACACCTTC. It translates to CAISESKGQRGYTF.

V gene TRBV27 combines with J gene TRBJ2-3; TRBD2 might be the D (5 bases). This CDR3 contains 12 residues. The germline V gene encodes CDR1 MNHEY and CDR2 SMNVEV (reference sequence). With 5 bases removed from V and 4 bases from J, the gap between germline ends came to 7 bases. CDR3 in amino acids: CASSDYADTQYF. CDR3 in DNA: TGTGCCAGCAGTGACTACGCAGATACGCAGTATTTT.